Given below is one T cell receptor beta chain in context. Its antigen is not identified. The sample holds other DNA sequences that translate to the same CDR3. CDR1 and CDR2 from the germline V gene are LNHDA and SQIVND (reference sequence). This CDR3 is 14 amino acids long. Trimming cost V 6 bases and J 4 bases; bases outside gene matches: 6. Every donor, a Caucasian adult, lived in Nashville, Tennessee. The data belong to a study of shared clonotypes between healthy human individuals. The study's findings and limits: Sharing across four donors was highest in naive CD4 (roughly 5%) and lowest in memory CD8 (around 0.4%).

Clones were read by immunoSEQ multiplex PCR, and TCRdb kept only the in-frame ones, dropping some. The sample includes more than 2,000,000 clones, approximately 92% of them seen just once. The sequence was obtained from a young man in good health. Sequencing was done on a sample of naive CD4+ T cells sorted from blood. Documented subset: CD45RA+ positively selected. This chain links TRBV19 with TRBJ1-2; 9 positions match TRBD1. The CDR3 loop is CASSLGQGSYGYTF. The CDR3 DNA is TGTGCCAGTAGCCTGGGACAGGGCAGCTATGGCTACACCTTC.